This T cell receptor beta chain was obtained from a study of blood T cell repertoires in COVID-19. Study as a whole: The samples span acute and convalescent COVID-19 from the United States, Italy and Spain. The analysed material was cDNA or gDNA that came from T cells, B-cell-depleted T cells, or PBMCs.

In the authors' methods: Researchers report that nucleated cell counts were estimated from reference gene primer amplification. The table came from immunoSEQ multiplex PCR; TCRdb's copy has only in-frame clones and leaves some out. That table gives V, J and clone size, and the DNA gave D and trimming. Of about 250,000 clones detected, approximately 85% appear once; the ten largest clones hold approximately 5.5%. The V end lost 5 bases, the J end lost 1 base, and 14 bases lay between the germline ends. The CDR3 runs 15 residues. CDR1 is SGHNT, CDR2 YENEEA, per germline. This clone was observed a single time. The Seattle patients, enrolled during active infection, were followed longitudinally.

The receptor's source is an elderly woman with COVID-19, enrolled during active disease. Sequencing was done on a sample of peripheral blood. This sequence joins TRBV11-3 and TRBJ1-1; a weak D match, TRBD1 (6 bases). CDR3 residues: CASSVTGTTNTEAFF. CDR3 in DNA: TGTGCCAGCAGCGTAACCGGGACAACGAACACTGAAGCTTTCTTT.